A single sample gave rise to the 22 T cell receptor beta chains below, sequenced in a study of CD8 T cells in Susac syndrome. When the RNA was reverse transcribed, random hexamers were used with an input of roughly 0.45 to 1 ug. TCRdb called the immunoSEQ multiplex PCR reads again in MiXCR, with one record for every CDR3 protein. Among over 100,000 distinct CDR3 sequences, 95% to 98% were seen once, and the ten largest hold approximately 0.092%. Sequenced material: CD4+ T cells from PBMCs. The receptors were gathered from a human donor in good health.

This clonotype came up a few times. The gene calls are TRBV12-3 or TRBV12-4 and TRBJ2-7; the D gene is possibly TRBD1 (6 bases). Trimming pared 5 bases from V and 9 bases from J, leaving 14 bases between. CDR3 length equals 12 residues. CDR3 bases: TGTGCCAGCAGTGAATACAGGGAAACGCAGTACTTC. It specifies CASSEYRETQYF.

The chain joins TRBV7-3 to TRBJ2-3, with D hard to call. The V gene's germline CDR1 is SGHTA and CDR2 FQGTGA. V dropped 1 base and J dropped 6 bases, with 8 bases sitting between them. The length of the CDR3 is 13 residues. This CDR3 is CASSLNPRDTQYF. CDR3 nucleotides: TGTGCCAGCAGCTTAAACCCTAGGGATACGCAGTATTTT.

This clonotype is a singleton in its sample. The gene calls are TRBV12-3 or TRBV12-4 and TRBJ2-4, with 10 bases that match TRBD1. The CDR3 contains 16 residues. V shed 5 bases, J shed 8 bases, and the junction held 12 bases outside the gene matches. CDR3 sequence reads: CASSPGQGTLRDIQYF. The CDR3 nucleotides are TGTGCCAGCAGTCCGGGACAGGGGACGCTGAGAGACATTCAGTACTTC.

The V call is TRBV29-1, the J call TRBJ2-7; D tentatively fits TRBD1 or TRBD2 (5 bases each). The CDR3 runs 12 residues. In germline, CDR1 is SQVTM, CDR2 ANQGSEA. The ends were cut back, 6 bases at V and 7 bases at J, with 16 bases in the middle. The CDR3 is CSVAGTAREQYF. CDR3 coding DNA: TGCAGCGTGGCCGGGACGGCTCGAGAGCAGTACTTC.

The V call is TRBV20-1, the J call TRBJ2-5, with no clear D. Germline-derived CDR1 and CDR2 are DFQATT and SNEGSKA (reference sequence). V shed 3 bases and J shed 4 bases, with 12 bases lying between them. This CDR3 has 13 amino acids. DNA for the CDR3: TGCAGTGCTAGCCCCACCAAGGGAGAGACCCAGTACTTC. Amino acids: CSASPTKGETQYF.

The chain links TRBV19 to TRBJ2-1; 7 bases line up with TRBD1. V trimming: 9 bases; J trimming: 10 bases; junction bases outside the gene matches: 12. The length of the CDR3 is 13 residues. Germline CDR1 and CDR2: LNHDA and SQIVND (reference sequence). CDR3 region: CARTNRDSVEQFF. In DNA form, the CDR3 reads TGTGCCAGGACCAACCGGGACAGTGTGGAGCAGTTCTTC.

The chain carries TRBV28 and TRBJ1-4; TRBD1 matches at 8 bases. V lost 8 bases and J lost 7; bases outside the gene matches: 6. The germline CDR1 and CDR2 sequences are MDHEN and SYDVKM. The CDR3 is 13 amino acids. The CDR3 here is CASGQGGSEKLFF. The CDR3 DNA sequence: TGTGCCAGCGGACAGGGAGGGAGTGAAAAACTGTTTTTT.

The V call is TRBV7-9, the J call TRBJ2-2; perhaps TRBD1 as D (6 bases). V shed 5 bases and J shed 0 bases, with 22 bases lying between them. The germline CDR1 and CDR2 sequences are SEHNR and FQNEAQ (reference sequence). This CDR3 is 19 amino acids long. Here the CDR3 reads CASSLSTGLEGANTGELFF. As DNA, the CDR3 is TGTGCCAGCAGCCTGAGCACGGGCTTAGAGGGGGCGAACACCGGGGAGCTGTTTTTT.

The V and J genes are TRBV2 and TRBJ2-3; 11 bases line up with TRBD2. The germline CDR1 and CDR2 sequences are SNHLY and FYNNEI. With V trimmed by 8 bases and J by 2 bases, 3 bases remained unmatched. This CDR3 has 14 amino acids. As DNA, the CDR3 is TGTGCCAGCTCTAGCGGGGGGACCACAGATACGCAGTATTTT. Translation: CASSSGGTTDTQYF.

The chain uses TRBV2 and TRBJ2-2, with D possibly TRBD2 on 5 matching bases. With 5 bases removed from V and 1 base from J, the gap between germline ends came to 11 bases. The CDR3 runs 15 residues. Germline assignment: CDR1 SNHLY and CDR2 FYNNEI. Here the CDR3 DNA reads TGTGCCAGCAGTCTGACTACCCTGAACACCGGGGAGCTGTTTTTT. Translating gives CASSLTTLNTGELFF.

J is TRBJ2-6 and V is TRBV29-1; no firm D call. Looked up from germline, CDR1 is SQVTM and CDR2 is ANQGSEA. This CDR3 spans 15 amino acids. V lost 5 bases to trimming and J lost 0 bases, with 11 bases between them. The CDR3 DNA reads TGCAGCGTTCCTCGGAGCAGCTCTGGGGCCAACGTCCTGACTTTC. Protein: CSVPRSSSGANVLTF.

The sample holds one count of this clonotype. The rearrangement links TRBV6-5 to TRBJ2-7, with TRBD2 identical over 11 bases. CDR1 is MNHEY, CDR2 SVGAGI, per germline. V shed 0 bases, J shed 7 bases, and the junction held 8 bases outside the gene matches. This CDR3 spans 16 amino acids. This chain's CDR3 is CASSYSKTSGAVEQYF. In DNA form, the CDR3 reads TGTGCCAGCAGTTACTCGAAGACTAGCGGGGCCGTGGAGCAGTACTTC.

The genes are TRBV5-6 and TRBJ1-6; a possible D gene is TRBD1 (6 bases). This CDR3 contains 16 residues. V was trimmed by 3 bases and J by 4 bases, leaving 14 bases between them. The germline V gene has CDR1 SGHDT and CDR2 YYEEEE. The CDR3 DNA is TGTGCCAGCAGCTCTAAAGCGACAGGTTATAATTCACCCCTCCACTTT. Protein: CASSSKATGYNSPLHF.

This chain uses TRBV6-6 with TRBJ1-1; D unclear. There are 14 residues in the CDR3. The V end was cut by 2 bases, the J end by 7 bases, with 14 bases between. CDR1 is MNHNY and CDR2 is SVGAGI in the germline V gene (reference sequence). The CDR3 DNA follows: TGTGCCAGCAGTTACGCCGCCCCCGGGGATGAAGCTTTCTTT. Its translation: CASSYAAPGDEAFF.

This clonotype has a single count. The V gene is TRBV4-1, the J gene TRBJ2-1; D is undetermined. The V gene's germline CDR1 is MGHRA and CDR2 YSYEKL. V lost 1 base, J lost 2 bases, and 15 bases lay in between. The CDR3 is 17 residues long. The CDR3 sequence: CASSQVLVRLPYNEQFF. CDR3 sequence (DNA): TGCGCCAGCAGCCAAGTACTTGTGCGGCTACCCTACAATGAGCAGTTCTTC.

The chain uses TRBV5-1 and TRBJ2-2, with TRBD2 identical over 11 bases. CDR1 SGHRS and CDR2 YFSETQ come from the germline V gene. V lost 1 base, J lost 3 bases, and 2 bases stayed unmatched. The length of the CDR3 is 16 residues. The CDR3 DNA reads as TGCGCCAGCAGCTTGATACTAGCGGGAGACACCGGGGAGCTGTTTTTT. Amino acid sequence: CASSLILAGDTGELFF.

The chain has TRBV19 and TRBJ1-5; TRBD1 matches at 8 bases. The germline V gene has CDR1 LNHDA and CDR2 SQIVND (reference sequence). V dropped 5 bases and J dropped 1; count of bases not matched to a gene: 7. The CDR3 runs to 16 residues. The CDR3: CASSVHPGGSNQPQHF. The CDR3 nucleotides are TGTGCCAGTAGTGTCCATCCAGGGGGCAGCAATCAGCCCCAGCATTTT.

The chain employs TRBV24-1 and TRBJ1-2; D is unresolved. The germline CDR1 and CDR2 sequences are KGHDR and SFDVKD. There are 13 residues in the CDR3. V was clipped by 4 bases and J by 0 bases, with 5 bases between them. In DNA form, the CDR3 reads TGTGCCACCAGTGACACAGCTAACTATGGCTACACCTTC. The encoded protein is CATSDTANYGYTF.

This chain uses TRBV4-3 with TRBJ2-3; possible D gene TRBD1, 6 bases. Germline loops: CDR1 LGHNA, CDR2 YSLEER. The V and J ends lost 0 bases and 6 bases respectively, with 19 bases between them. The CDR3 covers 17 residues. CDR3 loop: CASSQDNRETFWDTQYF. The CDR3, as DNA: TGCGCCAGCAGCCAAGATAACAGGGAAACCTTTTGGGATACGCAGTATTTT.

The V and J genes are TRBV4-2 and TRBJ1-5; TRBD1 agrees at 7 bases. This CDR3 has 15 amino acids. Germline V gene lookup returns CDR1 LGHNA and CDR2 YNFKEQ. The V and J ends lost 1 base and 6 bases, in that order; junction bases with no gene match: 6. The CDR3 region is CASSQADRDSQPQHF. CDR3 in DNA: TGTGCCAGCAGCCAAGCCGACAGGGACAGTCAGCCCCAGCATTTT.

The rearrangement uses TRBV12-3 or TRBV12-4 and TRBJ1-2; D is ambiguous. The CDR3 sequence is 12 residues long. V lost 8 bases, J lost 4 bases, and 11 bases lay in between. CDR3 protein: CASRGLGYGYTF. The CDR3 DNA reads TGTGCCAGCCGGGGTCTGGGCTATGGCTACACCTTC.

The gene calls are TRBV5-6 and TRBJ1-4; 7 bases are shared with TRBD1. The V and J ends lost 4 bases and 8 bases, in that order; junction bases with no gene match: 8. The CDR3 is 14 residues long. Germline V gene sequence: CDR1 SGHDT, CDR2 YYEEEE. DNA of the CDR3: TGTGCCAGCAGCCGGGACAGAGTATCAGAAAAACTGTTTTTT. Its translation is CASSRDRVSEKLFF.